The 32 T cell receptor beta chains below all came from one sample that was sequenced in a study of T-cell reconstitution after alpha-beta-depleted transplantation in children. Unique molecular identifiers were incorporated during preparation of the TCRbeta library. TCRdb fed the PCR reads into MiXCR, producing one record per CDR3 protein. The table records around 500,000 distinct CDR3 sequences, more than 20% of them present only once. This specimen consisted of PBMCs, mostly from graft donor cells, obtained 360 days after TCRalphabeta/CD19-depleted stem cell transplant. These receptors were obtained from a boy in the first two years of life who had a stem cell transplant for acute myeloid leukemia, so the T cells may come from the graft donor.

In its sample, this clonotype was seen many times. V gene TRBV20-1 combines with J gene TRBJ2-7, with 7 bases that match TRBD1. The CDR3 is 14 amino acids. With 6 bases clipped from V and 3 bases from J, the junction kept 11 bases outside the gene matches. CDR1 and CDR2 (germline): DFQATT, SNEGSKA (reference sequence). This chain's CDR3 is CSAQTGFLDYEQYF. CDR3 DNA sequence: TGCAGTGCCCAGACAGGGTTCCTCGACTACGAGCAGTACTTC.

The sample holds many counts of this clonotype. The junction does not match germline at one end; this may be a read error. V and J are TRBV5-1 and TRBJ2-7; TRBD1 agrees at 9 bases. The V gene's germline CDR1 is SGHRS and CDR2 YFSETQ. The CDR3 consists of 14 residues. CDR3 in amino acids: CASSSRDRVYEQYF. In nucleotides, the CDR3 is TGTGCCAGCAGTTCCCGGGACAGGGTCTACGAGCAGTACTTC.

This chain joins TRBV27 and TRBJ2-7; 12 positions match TRBD1. V gave up 4 bases and J gave up 7 bases; unmatched junction bases: 8. This CDR3 comprises 15 residues. The germline V gene has CDR1 MNHEY and CDR2 SMNVEV (reference sequence). CDR3 DNA sequence: TGTGCCAGCAGTTCTCCGGGACAGGGGGCGGGAGAGCAGTACTTC. It is translated as CASSSPGQGAGEQYF.

Concerning this clonotype: Because the CDR3's place on the DNA is in doubt, the DNA is left out and the CDR3 is given as listed by TCRdb. This chain uses TRBV21-1 with TRBJ2-7; TRBD1, the table's D call, was not compared with the DNA. TRBV21-1 is an annotated pseudogene. The CDR3 length is 17 residues, termini included. CDR3 region: CASSKVFGQGSSYEQYV.

This clonotype was recorded at least ten times. The chain couples TRBV12-3 or TRBV12-4 to TRBJ2-3, with a possible D match to TRBD1 (5 bases). Trimming removed 7 bases from V and 7 bases from J, with 18 bases in between. The CDR3 spans 14 residues. This CDR3 reads CASTPARTDNTQYF. CDR3 nucleotide sequence: TGTGCCAGCACCCCCGCCCGGACGGACAATACGCAGTATTTT.

A few counts support this clonotype. V and J are TRBV19 and TRBJ2-2, with a tentative D call TRBD2 (6 bases). Germline V gene data show CDR1 as LNHDA and CDR2 as SQIVND (reference sequence). V lost 0 bases, J lost 7 bases, and 6 bases lay in between. The CDR3 sequence is 13 residues long. Here the CDR3 DNA reads TGTGCCAGTAGTATAGAAGCGGGCGGGGAGCTGTTTTTT. Amino acids: CASSIEAGGELFF.

This clonotype was seen many times. The chain recombines TRBV6-1 with TRBJ2-7; 10 bases are a match to TRBD2. The CDR3 totals 13 residues. Trimming cost V 8 bases and J 4 bases; bases outside gene matches: 5. Germline CDR1 and CDR2: MNHNS and SASEGT. As DNA, the CDR3 is TGTGCCAGCTCGCAGCGGGGGGGGTACGAGCAGTACTTC. It yields the protein CASSQRGGYEQYF.

The rearrangement joins TRBV11-3 to TRBJ2-1; 7 bases line up with TRBD2. V trimming: 2 bases; J trimming: 11 bases; junction bases outside the gene matches: 9. CDR3 size: 14 residues. From germline, CDR1 is SGHNT and CDR2 YENEEA. CDR3 sequence: CASSLIDQRGQQFF. Written as DNA, the CDR3 is TGTGCCAGCAGCTTAATAGATCAGCGGGGACAGCAGTTCTTC. The full variable domain, completed using reference TRBV11-3 and TRBJ2-1, is EAGVVQSPRYKIIEKKQPVAFWCNPISGHNTLYWYLQNLGQGPELLIRYENEEAVDDSQLPKDRFSAERLKGVDSTLKIQPAELGDSAVYLCASSLIDQRGQQFFGPGTRLTVL.

The chain employs TRBV12-3 or TRBV12-4 and TRBJ1-5; D call uncertain. Trimming took off 6 bases at V and 0 bases at J, with 12 bases between the two ends. There are 15 residues in the CDR3. Written as DNA, the CDR3 is TGTGCCAGCAGCCCGGAACCATATAGCAATCAGCCCCAGCATTTT. This codes for CASSPEPYSNQPQHF.

This clonotype was recorded many times. The chain combines TRBV27 with TRBJ2-2; TRBD1 matches 10 bases. Losses at the gene ends were 9 bases for V and 8 bases for J; bases not matched to a gene: 9. The CDR3 runs to 14 residues. The germline V gene encodes CDR1 MNHEY and CDR2 SMNVEV (reference sequence). The CDR3 coding sequence is TGTGCCAGTTCGGGACAGGGGATCTTAGGGGAGCTGTTTTTT. Amino acids: CASSGQGILGELFF.

The chain couples TRBV6-1 to TRBJ2-3; either TRBD1 or TRBD2 may supply D (7 bases each). The CDR3 sequence is 17 residues long. V lost 2 bases and J 4 bases, leaving 19 bases between the germline ends. The germline V gene encodes CDR1 MNHNS and CDR2 SASEGT. The CDR3 region has the DNA TGTGCCAGCAGTGAATTGGGAGGGGGCGCCTCGTCAGATACGCAGTATTTT. Protein product: CASSELGGGASSDTQYF.

This sequence joins TRBV2 and TRBJ1-6; D gene unclear. The germline V gene has CDR1 SNHLY and CDR2 FYNNEI. The V and J ends lost 3 bases and 0 bases respectively, with 15 bases between them. The CDR3 loop spans 18 amino acids. DNA for the CDR3: TGTGCCAGCAGTGACACCCTTCCAAGTAGCTCCTATAATTCACCCCTCCACTTT. Its protein product is CASSDTLPSSSYNSPLHF.

The CDR3 DNA is TGTGCCAGCAGTTATTCATTCGGGGGGCCCCAGCATTTT. Translating gives CASSYSFGGPQHF. The V gene is TRBV6-5, the J gene TRBJ1-5; tentative D call: TRBD1 (5 bases). CDR1 MNHEY and CDR2 SVGAGI come from the germline V gene. The CDR3 sequence is 13 residues long. Trimming left V 3 bases short and J 9 bases short, with 12 bases between.

V is TRBV7-9 and J is TRBJ2-2; weak D call: TRBD2 (5 bases). This CDR3 region has 13 residues. V lost 2 bases to trimming and J lost 5 bases, with 6 bases between them. CDR1 is SEHNR and CDR2 is FQNEAQ in the germline V gene (reference sequence). The CDR3 coding sequence is TGTGCCAGCAGCTTACGGGAAACCGGGGAGCTGTTTTTT. It specifies CASSLRETGELFF.

The chain combines TRBV29-1 with TRBJ2-5; D possibly corresponds to TRBD2 (5 bases). Germline V gene sequence: CDR1 SQVTM, CDR2 ANQGSEA. The CDR3 has 16 residues. Trimming took off 4 bases at V and 2 bases at J, with 20 bases between the two ends. The CDR3 protein is CSVADGGVEAQETQYF. The CDR3 nucleotides are TGCAGCGTTGCCGATGGTGGGGTGGAGGCACAAGAGACCCAGTACTTC.

Remarks on this clonotype: Mismatch with germline at one junction end may stem from a read error. CDR3 coding DNA: TGTGCCAGCAGCTTAGTCGACGCCCCGGGATCCTACAATGAGCAGATCTTC. The encoded protein is CASSLVDAPGSYNEQIF. The chain uses TRBV7-2 and TRBJ2-1; a weak D match, TRBD2 (5 bases). This CDR3 is built from 17 residues. Germline V gene lookup returns CDR1 SGHTA and CDR2 FQGNSA.

This clonotype has a single count. This rearrangement joins TRBV4-3 to TRBJ2-2, with 8 bases identical to TRBD1. Trimming took 1 base from V and 3 from J; bases not matched to a gene: 4. This CDR3 is 16 amino acids long. The germline V gene has CDR1 LGHNA and CDR2 YSLEER. Here the CDR3 DNA reads TGCGCCAGCAGCCAAGCAGGGGGCCTTTACACCGGGGAGCTGTTTTTT. It codes for CASSQAGGLYTGELFF.

Notes on this clonotype: At one end, the junction sequence differs from germline, possibly due to a read error. The rearrangement uses TRBV12-3 or TRBV12-4 and TRBJ2-7; 7 bases are shared with TRBD2. This CDR3 has 14 residues. The chain's CDR3 is CASMDAGESYVQYF. In DNA, the CDR3 is TGTGCCAGCATGGATGCGGGGGAGAGCTACGTGCAGTACTTC.

This sequence joins TRBV20-1 and TRBJ2-2; possible D gene TRBD2, 6 bases. CDR1 DFQATT and CDR2 SNEGSKA come from the germline V gene (reference sequence). The CDR3 extends over 13 amino acids. Trimming took off 6 bases at V and 4 bases at J, with 12 bases between the two ends. Here the CDR3 DNA reads TGCAGTGCAGGGGACTCCTTCACCGGGGAGCTGTTTTTT. Protein product: CSAGDSFTGELFF.

The chain carries TRBV5-1 and TRBJ2-2; no clear D gene. The CDR3 has 13 amino acids. The V gene lost 4 bases and the J gene lost 7 bases, with 11 bases spanning the gap. The V gene's germline CDR1 is SGHRS and CDR2 YFSETQ. In DNA, the CDR3 is TGCGCCAGCAGCCAGACTGGGGACGGGGAGCTGTTTTTT. Translation gives CASSQTGDGELFF.

This clonotype was counted ten times or more. The V and J genes are TRBV18 and TRBJ2-4; 9 bases align to TRBD1. Trimming removed 3 bases from V and 1 base from J; junction bases left unmatched: 10. This CDR3 has 18 residues. Looked up from germline, CDR1 is KGHSH and CDR2 is LQKENI. CDR3: CASSPGAPGQGAKNIQYF. CDR3 nucleotides: TGTGCCAGCTCACCGGGCGCACCGGGACAGGGTGCCAAAAACATTCAGTACTTC.

The chain is built from TRBV20-1 and TRBJ2-1; 10 nucleotides match TRBD2. The V and J ends lost 3 bases and 5 bases, in that order; junction bases with no gene match: 7. Germline V gives CDR1 DFQATT, CDR2 SNEGSKA (reference sequence). The CDR3 is 15 amino acids. This CDR3 reads CSASTLAGANNEQFF. CDR3 DNA sequence: TGCAGTGCTAGTACTCTAGCGGGGGCCAACAATGAGCAGTTCTTC.

This clonotype has only one observation. The chain is built from TRBV10-2 and TRBJ2-5, with 11 bases matching TRBD2. Germline-derived CDR1 and CDR2 are WSHSY and SAAADI. The CDR3 has 16 residues. Trimming cost V 0 bases and J 1 base; bases outside gene matches: 1. The CDR3 protein is CASSESGLAGQETQYF. CDR3 sequence (DNA): TGCGCCAGCAGTGAGTCCGGACTAGCGGGCCAAGAGACCCAGTACTTC.

This clonotype occurred many times. V is TRBV20-1 and J is TRBJ2-7, with a tentative D call TRBD1 (5 bases). This CDR3 region has 10 residues. With 7 bases removed from V and 6 bases from J, the gap between germline ends came to 10 bases. The V gene's germline CDR1 is DFQATT and CDR2 SNEGSKA (reference sequence). The CDR3 DNA is TGCAGTGTATCCAGGGTCGAGCAGTACGTC. As protein: CSVSRVEQYV.

This clonotype was picked up many times. This sequence joins TRBV7-9 and TRBJ2-5; D is ambiguous. Germline V gene lookup returns CDR1 SEHNR and CDR2 FQNEAQ (reference sequence). Trimming stripped 4 bases from V and 4 bases from J, with 16 bases between. The length of the CDR3 is 15 residues. Here the CDR3 reads CASSSNVGPVETQYF. CDR3 bases: TGTGCCAGCAGCTCCAACGTCGGGCCAGTAGAGACCCAGTACTTC.

In regard to this clonotype: One end of the junction does not line up with germline, which may come from a read error. The chain is built from TRBV2 and TRBJ1-1, with no clear D. Germline V gene data show CDR1 as SNHLY and CDR2 as FYNNEI. This CDR3 contains 8 residues. DNA of the CDR3: TGTGCCAGCACTGAAGCTTTCTTT. The encoded protein is CASTEAFF.

This clonotype was found a few times. A much bigger clone sits one base away, suggesting this may be a read error. V usage is TRBV5-1 and J usage is TRBJ2-7, with 9 bases aligning to TRBD1. V lost 0 bases and J lost 5; bases outside the gene matches: 3. This CDR3 comprises 14 residues. Germline V lookup: CDR1 SGHRS, CDR2 YFSETQ. The CDR3 loop reads CASSLGQGDDEQYF. The DNA of the CDR3 is TGCGCCAGCAGCTTGGGACAGGGGGATGACGAGCAGTACTTC.

This clonotype has just a few counts. The DNA of the CDR3 is TGTGCCAGCAGTTACGGGCTAGCGGGGGGGAGGCAGTTCTTC. This encodes CASSYGLAGGRQFF. This chain uses TRBV6-5 with TRBJ2-1; 12 bases map to TRBD2. Germline assignment: CDR1 MNHEY and CDR2 SVGAGI. V was pared by 2 bases and J by 12 bases, with 5 bases of the junction left unmatched. This CDR3 spans 14 amino acids.

This clonotype has just a few counts. The chain combines TRBV7-2 with TRBJ2-7; tentatively, D is TRBD2 (5 bases). The V gene lost 4 bases and the J gene lost 0 bases, with 16 bases spanning the gap. CDR1 is SGHTA and CDR2 is FQGNSA in the germline V gene. This CDR3 contains 16 residues. CDR3 in DNA: TGTGCCAGCAGCTACCACCGGGATAGGAGCTCCTACGAGCAGTACTTC. The encoded protein is CASSYHRDRSSYEQYF.

V is TRBV20-1 and J is TRBJ2-5, with D perhaps assigned TRBD1 or TRBD2 (5 bases each). Germline V gives CDR1 DFQATT, CDR2 SNEGSKA (reference sequence). Trimming took off 5 bases at V and 6 bases at J, with 19 bases between the two ends. The CDR3 is made up of 14 amino acids. The CDR3 is CSAPDPEGRKTQYF. The CDR3 DNA sequence: TGCAGTGCTCCCGACCCCGAGGGACGAAAGACCCAGTACTTC.

The rearrangement uses TRBV20-1 and TRBJ2-2; a weak D match, TRBD2 (5 bases). Germline-derived CDR1 and CDR2 are DFQATT and SNEGSKA (reference sequence). V was shortened by 5 bases and J by 3 bases, with 13 bases between the two germline ends. This CDR3 has 14 amino acids. CDR3 coding DNA: TGCAGTGCTGCCCGACCCGGGGACACCGGGGAGCTGTTTTTT. Amino acid sequence: CSAARPGDTGELFF.

The CDR3 nucleotides read TGCAGTGCTAGAGATCTAAGCGGGGTTCTTGGCGAGACCCAGTACTTC. Translated: CSARDLSGVLGETQYF. The chain links TRBV20-1 to TRBJ2-5, with 7 bases lining up with TRBD2. V trimming: 0 bases; J trimming: 5 bases; junction bases outside the gene matches: 12. The germline V gene has CDR1 DFQATT and CDR2 SNEGSKA (reference sequence). The CDR3 has 16 residues.